The 3 T cell receptor beta chains below come from one sample, sequenced in a study of shared clonotypes between healthy human individuals. Method: immunoSEQ multiplex PCR; TCRdb's copy keeps in-frame clones and lacks some. The data contain 2 million to 2.5 million clones, just over 90% of them singletons. Sequenced material: naive CD4+ T cells from PBMCs. Subset in this sample: CD45RA+ positively selected. The receptors derive from a man aged 18 to 35 in good health. Some clones in this sample may be carry-over from other donors' samples.

This rearrangement joins TRBV5-1 to TRBJ1-2; maybe TRBD1 (5 bases). This CDR3 is built from 13 residues. In germline, CDR1 is SGHRS, CDR2 YFSETQ. Deletions cut 3 bases from V and 1 base from J, with 7 bases between. DNA of the CDR3: TGCGCCAGCAGCTCGGACAATAACTATGGCTACACCTTC. Its translation is CASSSDNNYGYTF.

The chain links TRBV30 to TRBJ2-7; unclear D gene. Germline lookup yields CDR1 GTSNPN and CDR2 SVGIG (reference sequence). V lost 3 bases to trimming and J lost 6 bases, with 6 bases between them. This CDR3 has 10 amino acids. CDR3 loop: CAWRIAEQYF. The CDR3 DNA reads TGTGCCTGGAGGATCGCCGAGCAGTACTTC.

The V and J genes are TRBV6-5 and TRBJ2-5, with a weak D call TRBD2 (5 bases). The J call is doubtful: the DNA matches TRBJ2-7 better. Germline V gene sequence: CDR1 MNHEY, CDR2 SVGAGI. This CDR3 comprises 16 residues. CDR3 nucleotides: TGTGCCAGCAGTTACTCGACTATAGTGCACCCCTACGAGCAGTACTTC. Protein: CASSYSTIVHPYEQYF.